Presented here are 4 T cell receptor beta chains from one specimen sequenced in a study of T cells in localized non-small cell lung cancer (TCRdb year 2020). The library was generated by the immunoSEQ multiplex PCR assay. TCRdb's version of the immuneACCESS table is confined to in-frame rearrangements and falls short of the full clone set. An unresolved V gene accounts for under half of the shortfall where checked; the remainder is of unknown origin. The sample includes about 1,600 clones, with about 22% observed a single time. Less than 15% of the sample belongs to the ten largest clones. Sample: lung tumor tissue, taken before any cancer treatment. The receptors were gathered from a male donor at least 60 years old with stage I lung adenocarcinoma.

In this sample, this clone turned up a few times. This sequence joins TRBV28 and TRBJ1-5, with 7 bases identical to TRBD1. With V trimmed by 6 bases and J by 2 bases, 7 bases remained unmatched. This CDR3 contains 15 residues. Germline lookup yields CDR1 MDHEN and CDR2 SYDVKM. CDR3 coding DNA: TGTGCCAGCAGCTTGACAGGGAGAGGCAATCAGCCCCAGCATTTT. Translating it yields CASSLTGRGNQPQHF.

V usage is TRBV11-3 and J usage is TRBJ2-7; 10 nucleotides line up with TRBD1. Trimming removed 7 bases from V and 2 bases from J; junction bases left unmatched: 8. This CDR3 is 15 amino acids long. Germline V gene data show CDR1 as SGHNT and CDR2 as YENEEA. As DNA, the CDR3 is TGTGCCAGCACCTATTCCGGGACAGGGGCCTACGAGCAGTACTTC. Translation gives CASTYSGTGAYEQYF.

The rearrangement uses TRBV28 and TRBJ1-1; D might be TRBD1 (5 bases). V lost 7 bases and J 1 base, leaving 13 bases between the germline ends. The length of the CDR3 is 14 residues. From germline, CDR1 is MDHEN and CDR2 SYDVKM. CDR3 bases: TGTGCCAGCACGCGGGGGGGAGCGAACACTGAAGCTTTCTTT. This gives the protein CASTRGGANTEAFF.

This clone was found a few times. The chain uses TRBV11-3 and TRBJ2-7, with 9 bases matching TRBD1. With V trimmed by 1 base and J by 0 bases, 4 bases remained unmatched. Germline loops: CDR1 SGHNT, CDR2 YENEEA. There are 16 residues in the CDR3. CDR3 sequence reads: CASSLGGTGHSYEQYF. In nucleotides, the CDR3 is TGTGCCAGCAGCTTAGGAGGGACAGGGCACTCCTACGAGCAGTACTTC.